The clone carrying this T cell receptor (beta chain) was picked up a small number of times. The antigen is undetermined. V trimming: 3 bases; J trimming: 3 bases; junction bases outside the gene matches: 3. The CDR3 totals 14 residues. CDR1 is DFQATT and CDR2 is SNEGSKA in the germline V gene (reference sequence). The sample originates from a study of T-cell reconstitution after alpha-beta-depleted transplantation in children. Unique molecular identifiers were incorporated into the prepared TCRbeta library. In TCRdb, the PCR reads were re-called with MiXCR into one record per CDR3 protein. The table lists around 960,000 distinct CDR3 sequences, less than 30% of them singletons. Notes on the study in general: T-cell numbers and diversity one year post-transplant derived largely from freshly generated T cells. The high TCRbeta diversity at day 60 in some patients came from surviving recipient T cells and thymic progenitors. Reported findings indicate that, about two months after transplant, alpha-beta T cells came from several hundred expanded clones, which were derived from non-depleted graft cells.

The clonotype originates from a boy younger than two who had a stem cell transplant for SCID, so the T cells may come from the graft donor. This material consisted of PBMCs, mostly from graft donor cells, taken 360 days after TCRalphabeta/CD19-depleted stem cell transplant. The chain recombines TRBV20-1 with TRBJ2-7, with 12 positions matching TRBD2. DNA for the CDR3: TGCAGTGCTAGGGGACTAGCGGGTAACTACGAGCAGTACTTC. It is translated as CSARGLAGNYEQYF.